These T cell receptor beta chains were read from a single sample in a study of blood T cell repertoires in COVID-19. Only in-frame clones appear in the TCRdb table, and some are missing; sequencing was by immunoSEQ multiplex PCR. The table has some 70,000 clones, 70% to 90% seen once. Sequencing was done on a sample of peripheral blood. The receptors come from a man between 65 and 79 years old with active or convalescent COVID-19. CDR3s leave out the opening cysteine and the closing phenylalanine or tryptophan.

j_gene	v_gene	CDR3aa
TRBJ1-4	TRBV27	ASSFSGFEKLF
TRBJ2-7	TRBV28	ASSSPAGFYEQY
TRBJ1-2	TRBV5-4	ASRDGGSYGYT
TRBJ2-6	TRBV5-1	ASSSTGLAGANVLT
TRBJ1-1	TRBV27	ASKRAGTEAF
TRBJ2-4	TRBV2	ASSFSGATKNIQY
TRBJ1-1	TRBV5-6	ASSADRGSGDTEAF
TRBJ1-5	TRBV18	ASSSGRYQPQH
TRBJ2-2	TRBV9	ASSVGLETGELF
TRBJ2-7	TRBV15	ATSRGGTLYEQY
TRBJ2-7	TRBV6-5	ASSYPTGTGGYEQY
TRBJ2-3	TRBV2	ASKQGSTDTQY
TRBJ2-7	TRBV27	ASSLREGYEQY
TRBJ2-3	TRBV16	ASSQGFLAADTQY
TRBJ1-1	TRBV27	ASSPYTGGGTEAF
TRBJ2-2	TRBV6-1	ASSVRQGRNTGELF
TRBJ1-3	TRBV27	ASSPRGARLRGNTIY